This T cell receptor (beta chain) was profiled in a study of T cell changes during pregnancy in multiple sclerosis. The CDR3 extends over 15 amino acids. With 4 bases clipped from V and 1 base from J, the junction kept 6 bases outside the gene matches. Germline loops: CDR1 SGHAT, CDR2 FQNNGV. Assay used: immunoSEQ multiplex PCR; TCRdb lists only in-frame clones, some missing. The sample consists of roughly 42,000 clones, almost 95% of them appearing once. V usage is TRBV11-2 and J usage is TRBJ1-1, with TRBD1 identical over 7 bases. This clonotype originated in a female donor with multiple sclerosis, enrolled in a pregnancy study. Material: CD4+ T cells from peripheral blood mononuclear cells, obtained after pregnancy. CDR3: CASSSRGQRNTEAFF. The CDR3 DNA reads as TGTGCCAGCAGCTCGAGGGGACAGCGGAACACTGAAGCTTTCTTT.